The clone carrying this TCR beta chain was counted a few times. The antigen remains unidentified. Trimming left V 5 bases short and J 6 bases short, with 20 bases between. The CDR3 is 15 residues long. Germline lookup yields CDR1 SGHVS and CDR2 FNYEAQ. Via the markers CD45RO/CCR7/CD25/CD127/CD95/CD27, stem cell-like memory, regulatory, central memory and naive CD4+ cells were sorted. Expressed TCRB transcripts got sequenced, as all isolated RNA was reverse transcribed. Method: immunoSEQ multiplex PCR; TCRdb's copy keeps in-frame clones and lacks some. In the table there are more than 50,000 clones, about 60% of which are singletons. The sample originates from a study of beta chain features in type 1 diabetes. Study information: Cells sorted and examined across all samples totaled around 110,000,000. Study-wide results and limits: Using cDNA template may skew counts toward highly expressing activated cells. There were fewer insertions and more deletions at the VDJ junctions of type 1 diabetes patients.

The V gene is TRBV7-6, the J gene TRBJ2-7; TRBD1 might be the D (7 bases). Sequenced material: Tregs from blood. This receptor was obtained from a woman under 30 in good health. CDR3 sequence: CASSPRGGGSSEQYF. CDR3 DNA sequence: TGTGCCAGCAGCCCCCGTGGAGGGGGCTCTTCCGAGCAGTACTTC.